These T cell receptor beta chains were read from a single sample in a study of cytomegalovirus exposure and HLA in healthy donors. Profiling relied on immunoSEQ multiplex PCR, and the TCRdb table lists in-frame clones only, not all of them. The sample shows tens of thousands of clones, over 70% of them seen only once. The specimen sequenced was PBMCs. Every receptor here comes from a man between 45 and 60 years old in good health and CMV-seropositive. CDR3s include the opening cysteine and the closing phenylalanine or tryptophan. The D gene is left open where the match is weak. A row's size may be missing; if present it is once, few, many or a size class.

j_call clone_size d_call v_call cdr3_aa cdr3_nt
TRBJ2-7 - TRBD1 TRBV5-4 CASSLAGRDRVDEQYF TGTGCCAGCAGCTTGGCGGGGCGGGACAGGGTCGACGAGCAGTACTTC
TRBJ2-2 - - TRBV6-1 CASSLGRNTGELFF TGTGCCAGCAGCCTAGGGAGGAACACCGGGGAGCTGTTTTTT
TRBJ2-7 once TRBD2 TRBV6-5 CASSVGGIDEQYF TGTGCCAGCAGTGTGGGGGGGATCGACGAGCAGTACTTC
TRBJ1-4 - TRBD1 TRBV7-2 CASSPEYWDRGNEKLFF TGTGCCAGCAGCCCAGAATATTGGGACAGGGGTAACGAAAAACTGTTTTTT
TRBJ1-1 few TRBD1 TRBV6-1 CASSEITGEGTEAFF TGTGCCAGCAGTGAAATCACAGGGGAAGGCACTGAAGCTTTCTTT
TRBJ1-6 - TRBD1 TRBV6-1 CASSPGTGHSPLHF TGTGCCAGCAGCCCCGGGACAGGTCATTCACCCCTCCACTTT
TRBJ2-7 - - TRBV13 CASSSTPRADDEQYF TGTGCCAGCAGCTCCACACCGAGGGCCGATGACGAGCAGTACTTC
TRBJ1-1 - - TRBV6-1 CASSTDNGRTEAFF TGTGCCAGCAGTACGGACAATGGGCGCACTGAAGCTTTCTTT
TRBJ1-2 - TRBD1 TRBV30 CAWGTGNNPNYGYTF TGTGCCTGGGGGACAGGGAATAATCCTAACTATGGCTACACCTTC
TRBJ2-2 - - TRBV7-2 CASSLSGRNTGELFF TGTGCCAGCAGCTTATCGGGTAGGAACACCGGGGAGCTGTTTTTT
TRBJ2-5 - - TRBV6-1 CASRRLYQETQYF TGTGCCAGCAGACGGTTGTACCAAGAGACCCAGTACTTC
TRBJ2-7 - TRBD1 TRBV4-1 CASSQLTGGPYEQYF TGCGCCAGCAGCCAGCTGACAGGGGGCCCCTACGAGCAGTACTTC
TRBJ2-7 once TRBD1 TRBV19 CASSMGTDTGYEQYF TGTGCCAGTAGTATGGGGACAGACACGGGATACGAGCAGTACTTC
TRBJ2-7 few TRBD1 TRBV6-5 CASSPDRGLSYEQYF TGTGCCAGCAGCCCCGACAGGGGGCTTTCCTACGAGCAGTACTTC
TRBJ2-7 - TRBD2 TRBV6-5 CASSYGPAGAYEQYF TGTGCCAGCAGTTATGGCCCAGCGGGAGCCTACGAGCAGTACTTC
TRBJ1-4 - - TRBV12-5 CASALPNDRWGTTNEKLFF TGTGCTAGTGCTTTGCCGAACGACAGGTGGGGGACAACTAATGAAAAACTGTTTTTT
TRBJ1-1 - TRBD1 TRBV7-6 CASSLSRQGMNTEAFF TGTGCCAGCAGCTTAAGTCGACAGGGCATGAACACTGAAGCTTTCTTT